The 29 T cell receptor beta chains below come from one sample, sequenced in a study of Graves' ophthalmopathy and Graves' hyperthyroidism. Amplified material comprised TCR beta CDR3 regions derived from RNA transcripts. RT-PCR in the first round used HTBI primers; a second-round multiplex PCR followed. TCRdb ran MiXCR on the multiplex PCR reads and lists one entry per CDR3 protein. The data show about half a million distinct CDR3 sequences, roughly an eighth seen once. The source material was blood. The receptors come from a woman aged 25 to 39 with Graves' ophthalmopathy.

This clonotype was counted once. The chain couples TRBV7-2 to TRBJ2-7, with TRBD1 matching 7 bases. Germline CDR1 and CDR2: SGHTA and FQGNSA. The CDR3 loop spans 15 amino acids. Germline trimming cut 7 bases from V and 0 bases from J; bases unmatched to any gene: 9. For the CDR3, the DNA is TGTGCCAGCACCCTACAGGGGCGGAACTCCTACGAGCAGTACTTC. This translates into CASTLQGRNSYEQYF.

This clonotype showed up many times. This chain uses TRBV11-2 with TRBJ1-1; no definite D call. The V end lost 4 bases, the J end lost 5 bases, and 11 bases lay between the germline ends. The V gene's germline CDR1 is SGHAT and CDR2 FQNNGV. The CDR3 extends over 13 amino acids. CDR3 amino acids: CASSYERGTEAFF. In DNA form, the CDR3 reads TGTGCCAGCAGCTACGAGCGGGGAACTGAAGCTTTCTTT.

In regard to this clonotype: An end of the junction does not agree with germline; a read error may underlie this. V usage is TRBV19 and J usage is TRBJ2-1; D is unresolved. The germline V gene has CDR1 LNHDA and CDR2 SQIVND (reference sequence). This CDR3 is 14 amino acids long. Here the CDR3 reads CTSSIGLGPGEQFF. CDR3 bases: TGTACCAGTAGTATAGGATTAGGGCCTGGTGAGCAGTTCTTC.

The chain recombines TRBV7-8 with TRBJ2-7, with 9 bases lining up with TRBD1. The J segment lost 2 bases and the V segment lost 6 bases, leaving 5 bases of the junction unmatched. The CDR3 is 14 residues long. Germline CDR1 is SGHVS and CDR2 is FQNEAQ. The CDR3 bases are TGTGCCAGCAGACCGAGACAGGGGGCCTACGAGCAGTACTTC. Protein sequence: CASRPRQGAYEQYF.

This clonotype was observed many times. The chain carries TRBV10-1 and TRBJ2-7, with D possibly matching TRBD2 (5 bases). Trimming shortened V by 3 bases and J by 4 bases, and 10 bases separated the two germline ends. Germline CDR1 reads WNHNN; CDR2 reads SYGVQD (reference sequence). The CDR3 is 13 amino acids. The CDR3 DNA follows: TGCGCCAGCAGTGATATCAGAGGGTACGAGCAGTACTTC. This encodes CASSDIRGYEQYF.

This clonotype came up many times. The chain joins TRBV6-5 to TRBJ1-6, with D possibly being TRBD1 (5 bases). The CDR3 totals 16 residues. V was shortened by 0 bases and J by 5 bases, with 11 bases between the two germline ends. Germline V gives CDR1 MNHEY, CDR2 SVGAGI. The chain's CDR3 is CASSYSVGLDNSPLHF. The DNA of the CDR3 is TGTGCCAGCAGTTACTCAGTGGGACTCGATAATTCACCCCTCCACTTT.

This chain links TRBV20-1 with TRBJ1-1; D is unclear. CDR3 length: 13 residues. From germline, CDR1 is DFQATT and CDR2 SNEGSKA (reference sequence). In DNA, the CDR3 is TGCCTCCTAGGCGGAACGGGGAACACTGAAGCTTTCTTT. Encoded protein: CLLGGTGNTEAFF.

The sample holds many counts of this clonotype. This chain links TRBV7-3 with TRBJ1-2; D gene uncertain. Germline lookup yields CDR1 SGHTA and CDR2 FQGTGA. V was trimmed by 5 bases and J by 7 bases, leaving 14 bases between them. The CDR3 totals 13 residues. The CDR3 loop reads CASSQAGSPGYTF. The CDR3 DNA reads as TGTGCCAGCAGCCAAGCCGGCAGTCCTGGCTACACCTTC.

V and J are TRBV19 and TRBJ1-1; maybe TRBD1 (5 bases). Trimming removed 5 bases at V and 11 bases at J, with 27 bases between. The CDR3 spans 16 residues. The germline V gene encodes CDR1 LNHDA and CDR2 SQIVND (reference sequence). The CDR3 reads CASSPLQSVGGGWAFF. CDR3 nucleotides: TGTGCCAGTAGTCCGCTCCAATCAGTGGGGGGAGGATGGGCTTTCTTT.

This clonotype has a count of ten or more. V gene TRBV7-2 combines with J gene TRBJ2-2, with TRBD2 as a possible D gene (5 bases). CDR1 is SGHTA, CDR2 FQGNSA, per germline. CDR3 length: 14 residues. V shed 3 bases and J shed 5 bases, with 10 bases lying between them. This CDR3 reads CASSLRATTGELFF. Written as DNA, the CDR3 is TGTGCCAGCAGCTTGCGGGCTACTACCGGGGAGCTGTTTTTT.

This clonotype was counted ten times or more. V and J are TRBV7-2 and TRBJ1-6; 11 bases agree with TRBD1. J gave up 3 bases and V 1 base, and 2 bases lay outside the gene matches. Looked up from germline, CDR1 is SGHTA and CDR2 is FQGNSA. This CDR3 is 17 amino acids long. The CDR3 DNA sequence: TGTGCCAGCAGCTTAGGCGGGACAGGGGGCTATAATTCACCCCTCCACTTT. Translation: CASSLGGTGGYNSPLHF.

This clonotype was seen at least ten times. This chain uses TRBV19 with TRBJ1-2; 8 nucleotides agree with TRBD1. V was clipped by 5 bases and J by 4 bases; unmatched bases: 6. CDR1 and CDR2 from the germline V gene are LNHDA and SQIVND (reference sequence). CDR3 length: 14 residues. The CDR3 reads CASSSGQGIYGYTF. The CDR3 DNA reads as TGTGCCAGTAGTTCCGGACAGGGAATCTATGGCTACACCTTC.

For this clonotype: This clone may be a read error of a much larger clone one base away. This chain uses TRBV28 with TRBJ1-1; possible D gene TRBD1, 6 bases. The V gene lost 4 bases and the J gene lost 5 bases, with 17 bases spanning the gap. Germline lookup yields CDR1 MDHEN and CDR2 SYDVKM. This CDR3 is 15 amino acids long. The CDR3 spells CASSSYSGVETEAFF. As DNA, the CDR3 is TGTGCCAGCAGTTCCTACTCAGGGGTTGAGACTGAAGCTTTCTTT.

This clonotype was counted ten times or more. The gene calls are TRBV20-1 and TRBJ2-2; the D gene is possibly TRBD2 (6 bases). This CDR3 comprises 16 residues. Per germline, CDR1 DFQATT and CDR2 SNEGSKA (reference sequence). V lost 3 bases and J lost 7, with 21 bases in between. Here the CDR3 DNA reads TGCAGTGCTAGTCGGGCGAGGCACCCCGGGGGCGGGGAGCTGTTTTTT. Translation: CSASRARHPGGGELFF.

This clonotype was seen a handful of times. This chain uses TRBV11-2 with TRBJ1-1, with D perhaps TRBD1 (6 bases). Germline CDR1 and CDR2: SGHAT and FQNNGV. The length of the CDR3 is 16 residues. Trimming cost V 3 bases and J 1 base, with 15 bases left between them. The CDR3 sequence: CASSFHPWGANTEAFF. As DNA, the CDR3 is TGTGCCAGCAGCTTCCACCCTTGGGGGGCGAACACTGAAGCTTTCTTT.

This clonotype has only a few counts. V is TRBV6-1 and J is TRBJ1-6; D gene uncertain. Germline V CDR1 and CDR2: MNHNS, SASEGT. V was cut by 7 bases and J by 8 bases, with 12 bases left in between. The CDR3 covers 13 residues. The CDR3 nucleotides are TGTGCCAGCACGTCGGGCCGACATTCACCCCTCCACTTT. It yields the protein CASTSGRHSPLHF.

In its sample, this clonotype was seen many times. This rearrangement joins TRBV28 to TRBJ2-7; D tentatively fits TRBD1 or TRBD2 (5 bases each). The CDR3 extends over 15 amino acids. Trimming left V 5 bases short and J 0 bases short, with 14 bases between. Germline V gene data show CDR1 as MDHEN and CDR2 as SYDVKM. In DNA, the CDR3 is TGTGCCAGCAGTACCCCCCGGGACGGCTCCTACGAGCAGTACTTC. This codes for CASSTPRDGSYEQYF.

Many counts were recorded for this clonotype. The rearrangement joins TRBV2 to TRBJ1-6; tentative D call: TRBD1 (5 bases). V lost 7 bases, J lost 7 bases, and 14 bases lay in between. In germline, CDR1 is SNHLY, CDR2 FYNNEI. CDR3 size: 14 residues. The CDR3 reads CASTEGLWNSPLHF. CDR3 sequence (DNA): TGTGCCAGCACCGAGGGGTTATGGAATTCACCCCTCCACTTT. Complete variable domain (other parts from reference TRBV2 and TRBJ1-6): EPEVTQTPSHQVTQMGQEVILRCVPISNHLYFYWYRQILGQKVEFLVSFYNNEISEKSEIFDDQFSVERPDGSNFTLKIRSTKLEDSAMYFCASTEGLWNSPLHFGNGTRLTVT.

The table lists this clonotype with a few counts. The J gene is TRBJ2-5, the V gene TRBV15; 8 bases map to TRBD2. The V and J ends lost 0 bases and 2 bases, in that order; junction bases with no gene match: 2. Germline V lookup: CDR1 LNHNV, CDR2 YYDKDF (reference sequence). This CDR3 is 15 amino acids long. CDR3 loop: CATSRDRGGQETQYF. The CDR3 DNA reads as TGTGCCACCAGCAGAGATCGCGGGGGGCAAGAGACCCAGTACTTC.

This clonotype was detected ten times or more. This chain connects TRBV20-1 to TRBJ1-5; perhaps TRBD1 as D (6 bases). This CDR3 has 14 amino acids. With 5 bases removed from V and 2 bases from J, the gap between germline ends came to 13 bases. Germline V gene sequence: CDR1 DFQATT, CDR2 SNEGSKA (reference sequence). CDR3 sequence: CSAPGVGGNQPQHF. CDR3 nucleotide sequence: TGCAGTGCTCCAGGGGTTGGGGGCAATCAGCCCCAGCATTTT.

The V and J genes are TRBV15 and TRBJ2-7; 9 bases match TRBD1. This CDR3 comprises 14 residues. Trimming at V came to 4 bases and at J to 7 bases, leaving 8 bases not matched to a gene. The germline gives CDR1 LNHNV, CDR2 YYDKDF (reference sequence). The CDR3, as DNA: TGTGCCACCAGCATTAACAGGGGGCTTGGAGAGCAGTACTTC. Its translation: CATSINRGLGEQYF.

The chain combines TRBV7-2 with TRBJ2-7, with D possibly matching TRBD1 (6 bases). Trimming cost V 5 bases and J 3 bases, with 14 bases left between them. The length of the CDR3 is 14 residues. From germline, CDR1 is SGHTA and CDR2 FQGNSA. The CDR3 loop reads CASSADSRNYEQYF. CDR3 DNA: TGTGCCAGCAGCGCGGACAGTCGCAACTACGAGCAGTACTTC.

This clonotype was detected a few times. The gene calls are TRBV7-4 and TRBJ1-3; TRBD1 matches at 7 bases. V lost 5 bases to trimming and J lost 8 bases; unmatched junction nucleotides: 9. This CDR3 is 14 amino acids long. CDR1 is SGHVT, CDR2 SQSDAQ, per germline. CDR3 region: CASSPLTGADTIYF. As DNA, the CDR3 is TGTGCCAGCAGCCCTCTTACAGGGGCGGACACCATATATTTT.

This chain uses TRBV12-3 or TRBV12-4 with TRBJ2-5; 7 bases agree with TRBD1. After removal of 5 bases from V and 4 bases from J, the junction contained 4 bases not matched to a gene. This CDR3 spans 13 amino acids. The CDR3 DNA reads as TGTGCCAGCAGTATCTACAGGGGAGAGACCCAGTACTTC. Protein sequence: CASSIYRGETQYF.

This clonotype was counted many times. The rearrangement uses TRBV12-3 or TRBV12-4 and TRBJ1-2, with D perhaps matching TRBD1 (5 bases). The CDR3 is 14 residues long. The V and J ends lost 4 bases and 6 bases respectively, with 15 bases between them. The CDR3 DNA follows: TGTGCCAGCAGTTACCCGGGAGGGGACGATGGCTACACCTTC. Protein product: CASSYPGGDDGYTF.

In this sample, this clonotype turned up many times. The CDR3 reads CASCRQGAYEQYF. The DNA for the CDR3 is TGTGCCAGCTGCCGGCAGGGGGCCTACGAGCAGTACTTC. The rearrangement uses TRBV6-5 and TRBJ2-7; TRBD1 matches at 7 bases. Germline V lookup: CDR1 MNHEY, CDR2 SVGAGI. The J segment lost 2 bases and the V segment lost 8 bases, leaving 6 bases of the junction unmatched. CDR3 size: 13 residues.

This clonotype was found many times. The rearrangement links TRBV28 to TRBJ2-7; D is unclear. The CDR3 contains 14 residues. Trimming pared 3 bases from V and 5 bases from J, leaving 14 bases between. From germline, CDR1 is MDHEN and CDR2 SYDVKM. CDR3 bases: TGTGCCAGCAGTTTGGTCTCCCCGGGCCACGAGCAGTACTTC. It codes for CASSLVSPGHEQYF.

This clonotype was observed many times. Here the CDR3 DNA reads TGTGCCAGCAGTTTAGTGCTAAGGGCGAGGGACACTGAAGCTTTCTTT. Translated: CASSLVLRARDTEAFF. The chain links TRBV12-3 or TRBV12-4 to TRBJ1-1; D is unresolved. The CDR3 is made up of 16 amino acids. V was trimmed by 1 base and J by 3 bases, leaving 15 bases between them.

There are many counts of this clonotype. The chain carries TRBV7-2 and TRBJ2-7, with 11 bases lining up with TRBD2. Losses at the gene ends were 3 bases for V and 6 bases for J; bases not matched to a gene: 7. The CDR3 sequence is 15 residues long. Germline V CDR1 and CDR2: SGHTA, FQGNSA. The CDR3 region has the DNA TGTGCCAGCAGCTTGAGACGACTAGCGGGAAGCGAGCAGTACTTC. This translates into CASSLRRLAGSEQYF.